Below, one T cell receptor (beta chain) is given with its context. As yet, its antigen is unknown. The data stem from a study of cytomegalovirus exposure and HLA in healthy donors. Study-wide points: Reportedly, diagnosis of cytomegalovirus status by the classifier showed high specificity and sensitivity. Information on immune exposure was restricted to one variable (CMV serostatus). A later analysis appeared to link common viral pathogens to several of the most significant clusters.

Trimming left V 5 bases short and J 1 base short, with 21 bases between. Germline CDR1 SGHTA, CDR2 FQGNSA. CDR3 length: 18 residues. The PCR ran on 60 Vbeta and 13 Jbeta primers. Using immunoSEQ multiplex PCR, the repertoire was profiled, and TCRdb retains in-frame clones only, with some absent. This sample's table reports 70,000 to 85,000 clones. Source material: PBMCs. The J gene is TRBJ2-1, the V gene TRBV7-2, with a possible D match to TRBD2 (5 bases). The clonotype originates from a female donor in good health and CMV-seropositive. Here the CDR3 reads CASSPVLLAGGSYNEQFF. The CDR3 nucleotides are TGTGCCAGCAGCCCTGTGTTGTTGGCGGGCGGGTCCTACAATGAGCAGTTCTTC.